Detailed here is one T cell receptor (beta chain). J gave up 3 bases and V 4 bases, and 1 base lay outside the gene matches. This CDR3 has 15 amino acids. Germline V gene data show CDR1 as MRHNA and CDR2 as SNTAGT. The record originates from a study of blood T cell repertoires in COVID-19. The protocol was immunoSEQ multiplex PCR, while the TCRdb copy is restricted to in-frame clones and leaves out a portion. The profile shows tens of thousands of clones, approximately 80% of them singletons. The sequence came from a man aged 50-60 years with acute or convalescent COVID-19. This chain connects TRBV6-4 to TRBJ2-1, with 12 bases that match TRBD2. Sequencing input: peripheral blood. CDR3 bases: TGTGCCAGCAGTGCTAGCGGGGGGGACTACAATGAGCAGTTCTTC. As protein: CASSASGGDYNEQFF.